Listed here are 16 T cell receptor beta chains from one sample, sequenced in a study of blood T cell repertoires in COVID-19. Data came from immunoSEQ multiplex PCR; TCRdb stores just in-frame clones and leaves some out. Of about 210,000 clones in the sample, about nine tenths were seen once. The sequenced sample was PBMCs or T cells enriched from blood (not recorded which). The receptor source for this set is a young man with acute COVID-19.

This rearrangement joins TRBV5-1 to TRBJ1-4; D is possibly TRBD1 (5 bases). Per germline, CDR1 SGHRS and CDR2 YFSETQ. V lost 3 bases and J lost 8, with 11 bases in between. This CDR3 is built from 13 residues. The CDR3 bases are TGCGCCAGCAGCTCCGGGGGGGACGAAAAACTGTTTTTT. Protein: CASSSGGDEKLFF.

The CDR3 here is CATSDFGLAGGPNTQYF. CDR3 DNA sequence: TGTGCCACCAGTGACTTCGGACTAGCGGGAGGGCCAAATACGCAGTATTTT. The chain employs TRBV24-1 and TRBJ2-3, with 15 bases matching TRBD2. The V gene's germline CDR1 is KGHDR and CDR2 SFDVKD. This CDR3 is 17 amino acids long. The junction had 8 bases not matched to a gene; V was cut back by 4 bases and J by 7 bases.

The rearrangement uses TRBV2 and TRBJ2-7; 7 nucleotides align to TRBD1. From germline, CDR1 is SNHLY and CDR2 FYNNEI. Trimming removed 0 bases from V and 3 bases from J; junction bases left unmatched: 8. The CDR3 is 16 residues long. CDR3 amino acids: CASSEAYGQGVYEQYF. The CDR3 DNA sequence: TGTGCCAGCAGTGAAGCCTATGGGCAGGGGGTCTACGAGCAGTACTTC.

The V gene is TRBV4-1, the J gene TRBJ2-7; 11 bases line up with TRBD2. The ends lost 4 bases at V and 3 bases at J; junction bases unmatched: 8. The germline V gene encodes CDR1 MGHRA and CDR2 YSYEKL. The CDR3 length is 16 residues. The CDR3 region is CASSLLLAGGHYEQYF. In DNA form, the CDR3 reads TGCGCCAGCAGCCTCCTTCTAGCGGGAGGCCACTACGAGCAGTACTTC.

This clone was seen more than once but under ten times. The chain uses TRBV30 and TRBJ1-5; TRBD1 matches at 7 bases. The length of the CDR3 is 17 residues. Germline CDR1 reads GTSNPN; CDR2 reads SVGIG (reference sequence). V lost 2 bases, J lost 6 bases, and 16 bases stayed unmatched. The CDR3 DNA sequence: TGTGCCTGGAGTAAGGAAAGGTGGACAGGTGGGGGTCAGCCCCAGCATTTT. Translation gives CAWSKERWTGGGQPQHF.

The chain is built from TRBV9 and TRBJ2-7; 7 nucleotides agree with TRBD1. This CDR3 spans 14 amino acids. The V gene's germline CDR1 is SGDLS and CDR2 YYNGEE. Germline trimming cut 1 base from V and 4 bases from J; bases unmatched to any gene: 5. CDR3 amino acids: CASSVTGTDYEQYF. DNA for the CDR3: TGTGCCAGCAGCGTAACCGGGACAGATTACGAGCAGTACTTC.

As DNA, the CDR3 is TGTGCCAGCAGCTGGGACTGGGGCACTGAAGCTTTCTTT. Translating gives CASSWDWGTEAFF. The chain uses TRBV7-3 and TRBJ1-1; D possibly corresponds to TRBD1 (5 bases). Trimming shortened V by 4 bases and J by 4 bases, and 10 bases separated the two germline ends. This CDR3 is built from 13 residues. Germline V gene lookup returns CDR1 SGHTA and CDR2 FQGTGA.

The CDR3 DNA is TGTGCCACCAGGGCCGGGACAGGGGGTGGCTATGGCTACACCTTC. Translation: CATRAGTGGGYGYTF. The V call is TRBV24-1, the J call TRBJ1-2; 11 nucleotides align to TRBD1. Trimming removed 7 bases from V and 4 bases from J; junction bases left unmatched: 7. Germline V gene data show CDR1 as KGHDR and CDR2 as SFDVKD. The CDR3 loop spans 15 amino acids.

The V and J genes are TRBV11-3 and TRBJ1-4; D perhaps matches TRBD1 (6 bases). V was clipped by 3 bases and J by 8 bases, with 22 bases between them. Per the germline V gene, CDR1 is SGHNT and CDR2 is YENEEA. The CDR3 is 17 amino acids. The CDR3 region is CASSFSFFQGKNEKLFF. The CDR3 bases are TGTGCCAGCAGCTTCTCATTTTTTCAGGGGAAGAACGAAAAACTGTTTTTT.

V usage is TRBV3-1 (or the pseudogene TRBV3-2) and J usage is TRBJ1-6; perhaps TRBD1 as D (6 bases). The CDR3 consists of 16 residues. Germline lookup yields CDR1 LGHDT and CDR2 YNNKEL (reference sequence). Trimming pared 5 bases from V and 3 bases from J, leaving 14 bases between. Here the CDR3 reads CASSALTGNYNSPLHF. DNA for the CDR3: TGTGCCAGCAGCGCCCTTACAGGGAACTATAATTCACCCCTCCACTTT.

This chain links TRBV28 with TRBJ2-2; D possibly corresponds to TRBD1 (6 bases). There are 16 residues in the CDR3. Deletions cut 6 bases from V and 0 bases from J, with 14 bases between. The V gene's germline CDR1 is MDHEN and CDR2 SYDVKM. As DNA, the CDR3 is TGTGCCAGCAGAGCTACAGGGCCTCCGAACACCGGGGAGCTGTTTTTT. Its protein is CASRATGPPNTGELFF. Drawing the rest from reference TRBV28 and TRBJ2-2, the complete variable domain is DVKVTQSSRYLVKRTGEKVFLECVQDMDHENMFWYRQDPGLGLRLIYFSYDVKMKEKGDIPEGYSVSREKKERFSLILESASTNQTSMYLCASRATGPPNTGELFFGEGSRLTVL.

This CDR3 reads CASSQDVTGPYGYTF. The CDR3 region has the DNA TGCGCCAGCAGCCAAGATGTGACAGGGCCTTATGGCTACACCTTC. The V call is TRBV4-1, the J call TRBJ1-2, with 7 bases aligning to TRBD1. The CDR3 has 15 amino acids. Trimming took 0 bases from V and 5 from J; bases not matched to a gene: 6. From germline, CDR1 is MGHRA and CDR2 YSYEKL.

V and J are TRBV28 and TRBJ1-4, with D maybe TRBD1 (6 bases). Germline V gives CDR1 MDHEN, CDR2 SYDVKM. Trimming took off 6 bases at V and 7 bases at J, with 15 bases between the two ends. CDR3 length equals 14 residues. The CDR3 region has the DNA TGTGCCAGCAGAAACTCAGGGGTCTCTGAAAAACTGTTTTTT. This codes for CASRNSGVSEKLFF.

The rearrangement links TRBV4-1 to TRBJ2-7; D possibly corresponds to TRBD1 (6 bases). CDR1 MGHRA and CDR2 YSYEKL come from the germline V gene. The CDR3 runs to 13 residues. V lost 4 bases, J lost 6 bases, and 13 bases lay in between. The CDR3, as DNA: TGCGCCAGCAGCCCCAGGGGCAAACTCGAGCAGTACTTC. Protein: CASSPRGKLEQYF.

J is TRBJ2-7 and V is TRBV11-2; D unclear. Deletions cut 4 bases from V and 2 bases from J, with 9 bases between. The CDR3 contains 13 residues. Germline V gene lookup returns CDR1 SGHAT and CDR2 FQNNGV. The CDR3 nucleotides are TGTGCCAGCAGCTCCAGAGGAACCTACGAGCAGTACTTC. Translated, it gives CASSSRGTYEQYF. Supplemented by reference TRBV11-2 and TRBJ2-7, the full variable domain reads EAGVAQSPRYKIIEKRQSVAFWCNPISGHATLYWYQQILGQGPKLLIQFQNNGVVDDSQLPKDRFSAERLKGVDSTLKIQPAKLEDSAVYLCASSSRGTYEQYFGPGTRLTVT.

This sequence joins TRBV2 and TRBJ1-2; the D gene is possibly TRBD1 (5 bases). V was shortened by 3 bases and J by 2 bases, with 13 bases between the two germline ends. The germline gives CDR1 SNHLY, CDR2 FYNNEI. The CDR3 sequence is 15 residues long. This chain's CDR3 is CASSDRAGPNYGYTF. The CDR3 nucleotides read TGTGCCAGCAGTGACAGGGCCGGGCCCAACTATGGCTACACCTTC.